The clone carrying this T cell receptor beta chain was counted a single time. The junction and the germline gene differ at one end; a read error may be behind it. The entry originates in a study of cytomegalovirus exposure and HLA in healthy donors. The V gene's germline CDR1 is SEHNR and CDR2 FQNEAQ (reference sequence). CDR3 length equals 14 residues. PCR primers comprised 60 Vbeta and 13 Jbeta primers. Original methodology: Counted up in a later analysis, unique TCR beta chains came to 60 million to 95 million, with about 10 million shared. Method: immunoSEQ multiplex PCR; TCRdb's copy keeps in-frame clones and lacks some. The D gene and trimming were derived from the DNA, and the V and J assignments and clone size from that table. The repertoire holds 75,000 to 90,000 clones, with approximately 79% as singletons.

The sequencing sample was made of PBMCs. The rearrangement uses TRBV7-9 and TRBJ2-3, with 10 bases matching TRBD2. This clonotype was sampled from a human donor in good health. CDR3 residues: CASSLAGAADTQYF. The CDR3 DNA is TGTGCCAGCAGCCTAGCGGGGGCCGCAGATACGCAGTATTTT.